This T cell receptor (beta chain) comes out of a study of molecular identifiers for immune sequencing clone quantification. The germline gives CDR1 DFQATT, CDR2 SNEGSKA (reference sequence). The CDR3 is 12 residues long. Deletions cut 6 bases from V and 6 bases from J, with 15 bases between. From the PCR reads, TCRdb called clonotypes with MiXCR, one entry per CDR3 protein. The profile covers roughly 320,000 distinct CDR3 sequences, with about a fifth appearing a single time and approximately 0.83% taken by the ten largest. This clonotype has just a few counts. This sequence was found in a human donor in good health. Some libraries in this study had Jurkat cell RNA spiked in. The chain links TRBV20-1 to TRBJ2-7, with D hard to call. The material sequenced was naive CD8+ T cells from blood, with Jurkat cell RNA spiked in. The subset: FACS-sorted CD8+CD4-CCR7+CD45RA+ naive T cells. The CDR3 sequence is CSATTEPSEQYF. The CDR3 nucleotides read TGCAGTGCCACCACTGAGCCATCCGAGCAGTACTTC.